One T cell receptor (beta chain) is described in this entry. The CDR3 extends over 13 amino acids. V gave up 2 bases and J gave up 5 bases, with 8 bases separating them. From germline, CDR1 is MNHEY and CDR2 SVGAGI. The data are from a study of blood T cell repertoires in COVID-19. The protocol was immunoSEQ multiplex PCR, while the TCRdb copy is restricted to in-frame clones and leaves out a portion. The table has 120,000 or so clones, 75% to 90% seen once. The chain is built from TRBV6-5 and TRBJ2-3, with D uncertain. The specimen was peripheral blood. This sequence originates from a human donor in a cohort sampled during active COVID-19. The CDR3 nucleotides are TGTGCCAGCAGTTACGACCAGGTAGATACGCAGTATTTT. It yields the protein CASSYDQVDTQYF.